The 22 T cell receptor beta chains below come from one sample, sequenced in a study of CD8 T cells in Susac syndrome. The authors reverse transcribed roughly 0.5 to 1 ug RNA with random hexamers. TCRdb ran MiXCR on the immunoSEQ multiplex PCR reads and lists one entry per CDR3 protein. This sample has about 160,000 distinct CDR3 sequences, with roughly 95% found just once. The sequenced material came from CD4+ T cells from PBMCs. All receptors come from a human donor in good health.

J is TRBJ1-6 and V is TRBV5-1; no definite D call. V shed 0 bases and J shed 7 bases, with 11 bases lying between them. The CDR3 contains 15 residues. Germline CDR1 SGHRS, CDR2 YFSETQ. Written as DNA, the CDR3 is TGCGCCAGCAGCTTGGCTTCTCGGGCAAATTCACCCCTCCACTTT. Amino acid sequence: CASSLASRANSPLHF.

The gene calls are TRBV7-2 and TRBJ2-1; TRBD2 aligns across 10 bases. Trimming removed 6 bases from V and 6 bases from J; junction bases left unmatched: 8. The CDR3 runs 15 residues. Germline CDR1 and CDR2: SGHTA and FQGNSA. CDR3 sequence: CASRTSGTVINEQFF. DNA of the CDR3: TGTGCCAGCAGAACTAGCGGGACAGTCATCAATGAGCAGTTCTTC.

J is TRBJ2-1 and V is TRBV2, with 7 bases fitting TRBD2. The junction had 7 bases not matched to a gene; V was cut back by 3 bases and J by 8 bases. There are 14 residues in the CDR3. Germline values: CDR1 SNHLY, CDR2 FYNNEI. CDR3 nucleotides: TGTGCCAGCAGTGAGAACCAGCGGGGATATGAGCAGTTCTTC. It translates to CASSENQRGYEQFF.

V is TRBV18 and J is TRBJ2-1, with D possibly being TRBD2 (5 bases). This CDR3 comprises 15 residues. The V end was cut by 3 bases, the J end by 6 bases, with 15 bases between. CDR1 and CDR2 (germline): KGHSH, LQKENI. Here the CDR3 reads CASSPPSLSGNEQFF. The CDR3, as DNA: TGTGCCAGCTCACCTCCATCCCTAAGCGGCAATGAGCAGTTCTTC.

The CDR3: CSVPQGSGGLRSTDTQYF. Here the CDR3 DNA reads TGCAGTGTCCCCCAAGGTAGCGGGGGGCTGAGGAGCACAGATACGCAGTATTTT. This rearrangement joins TRBV20-1 to TRBJ2-3; TRBD2 matches at 10 bases. This CDR3 contains 18 residues. Germline lookup yields CDR1 DFQATT and CDR2 SNEGSKA (reference sequence). The V gene end was trimmed by 7 bases and the J gene end by 0 bases; junction bases not matched to a gene: 16.

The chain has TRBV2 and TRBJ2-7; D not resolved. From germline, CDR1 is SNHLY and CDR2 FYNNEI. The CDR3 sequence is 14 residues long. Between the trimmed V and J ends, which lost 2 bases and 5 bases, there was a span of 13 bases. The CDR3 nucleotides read TGTGCCAGCAGTGAAAGGGTACCGGTTGACGAGCAGTACTTC. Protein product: CASSERVPVDEQYF.

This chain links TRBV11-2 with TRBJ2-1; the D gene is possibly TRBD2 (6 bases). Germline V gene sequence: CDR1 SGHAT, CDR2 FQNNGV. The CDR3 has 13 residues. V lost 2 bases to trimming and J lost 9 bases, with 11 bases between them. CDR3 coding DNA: TGTGCCAGCAGCTTAATGCAGGGAGGTGAGCAGTTCTTC. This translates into CASSLMQGGEQFF.

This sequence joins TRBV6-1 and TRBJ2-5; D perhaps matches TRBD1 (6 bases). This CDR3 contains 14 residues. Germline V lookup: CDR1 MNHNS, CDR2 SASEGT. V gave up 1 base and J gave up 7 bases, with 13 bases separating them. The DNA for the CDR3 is TGTGCCAGCAGTGAAGTCCCAGGGGAAGGGACCCAGTACTTC. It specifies CASSEVPGEGTQYF.

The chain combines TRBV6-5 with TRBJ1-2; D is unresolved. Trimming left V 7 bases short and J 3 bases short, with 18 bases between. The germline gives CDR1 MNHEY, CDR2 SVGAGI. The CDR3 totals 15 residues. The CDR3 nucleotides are TGTGCCAGCACTCTGAGGGCACCAATTGACTATGGCTACACCTTC. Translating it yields CASTLRAPIDYGYTF.

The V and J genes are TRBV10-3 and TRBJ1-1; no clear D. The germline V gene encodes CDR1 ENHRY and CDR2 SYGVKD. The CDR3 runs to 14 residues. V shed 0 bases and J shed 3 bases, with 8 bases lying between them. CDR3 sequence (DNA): TGTGCCATCAGTGAGTCGGGCCTGCACACTGAAGCTTTCTTT. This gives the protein CAISESGLHTEAFF.

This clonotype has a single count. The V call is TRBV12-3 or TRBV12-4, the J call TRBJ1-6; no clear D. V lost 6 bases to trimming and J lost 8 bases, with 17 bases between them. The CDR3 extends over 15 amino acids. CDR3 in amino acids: CASSSPAGLYSPLHF. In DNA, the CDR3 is TGTGCCAGCAGCTCCCCGGCGGGGTTGTATTCACCCCTCCACTTT.

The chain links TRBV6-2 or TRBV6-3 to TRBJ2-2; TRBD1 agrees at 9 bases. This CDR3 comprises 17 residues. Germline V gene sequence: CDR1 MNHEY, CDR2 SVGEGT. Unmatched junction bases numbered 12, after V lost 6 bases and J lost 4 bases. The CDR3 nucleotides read TGTGCCAGCAGCCGCACCTTTACAGGGGGCGGCACCGGGGAGCTGTTTTTT. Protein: CASSRTFTGGGTGELFF.

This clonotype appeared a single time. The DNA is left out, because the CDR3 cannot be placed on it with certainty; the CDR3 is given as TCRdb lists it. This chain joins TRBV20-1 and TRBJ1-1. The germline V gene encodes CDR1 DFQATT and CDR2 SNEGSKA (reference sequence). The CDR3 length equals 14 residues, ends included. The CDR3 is CSAVPGGRHTEAFF.

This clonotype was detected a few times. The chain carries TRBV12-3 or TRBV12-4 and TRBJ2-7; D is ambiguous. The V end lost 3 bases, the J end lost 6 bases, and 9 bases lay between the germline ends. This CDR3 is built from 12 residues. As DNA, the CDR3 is TGTGCCAGCAGTTTCATGGGCGGCGAGCAGTACTTC. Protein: CASSFMGGEQYF.

CDR3 loop: CAWTTGVTNEKLFF. The CDR3 DNA is TGTGCCTGGACCACGGGGGTTACTAATGAAAAACTGTTTTTT. The rearrangement links TRBV30 to TRBJ1-4; TRBD1 might be the D (5 bases). Trimming cost V 4 bases and J 2 bases, with 11 bases left between them. Germline V gene data show CDR1 as GTSNPN and CDR2 as SVGIG (reference sequence). The CDR3 loop spans 14 amino acids.

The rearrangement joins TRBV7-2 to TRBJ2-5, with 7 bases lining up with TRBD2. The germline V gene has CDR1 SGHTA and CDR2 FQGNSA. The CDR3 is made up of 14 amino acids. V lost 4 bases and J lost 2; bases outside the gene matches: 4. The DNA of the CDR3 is TGTGCCAGCAGCTCCCTAGCGGAGCAAGAGACCCAGTACTTC. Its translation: CASSSLAEQETQYF.

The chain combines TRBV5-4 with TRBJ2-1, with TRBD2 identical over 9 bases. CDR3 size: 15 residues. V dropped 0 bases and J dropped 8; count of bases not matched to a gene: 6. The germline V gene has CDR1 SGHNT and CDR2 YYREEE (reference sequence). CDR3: CASSLAGTSSHEQFF. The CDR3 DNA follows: TGTGCCAGCAGCTTGGCCGGGACTAGCTCCCATGAGCAGTTCTTC.

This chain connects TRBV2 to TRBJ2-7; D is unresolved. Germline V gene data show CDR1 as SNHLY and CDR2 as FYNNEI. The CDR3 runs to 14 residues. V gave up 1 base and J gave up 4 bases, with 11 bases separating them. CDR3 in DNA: TGTGCCAGCAGTGAAGACCCAGGCGGTTACGAGCAGTACTTC. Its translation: CASSEDPGGYEQYF.

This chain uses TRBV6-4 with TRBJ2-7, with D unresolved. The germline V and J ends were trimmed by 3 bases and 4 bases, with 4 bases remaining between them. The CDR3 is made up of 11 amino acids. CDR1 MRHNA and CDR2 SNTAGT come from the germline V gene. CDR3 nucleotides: TGTGCCAGCAGTGAATGGTACGAGCAGTACTTC. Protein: CASSEWYEQYF.

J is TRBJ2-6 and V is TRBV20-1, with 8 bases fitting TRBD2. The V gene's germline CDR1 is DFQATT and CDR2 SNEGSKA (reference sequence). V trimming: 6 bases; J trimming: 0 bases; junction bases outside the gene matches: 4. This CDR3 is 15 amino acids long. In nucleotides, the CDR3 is TGCAGTGCCCCCGGGGGGGACTCTGGGGCCAACGTCCTGACTTTC. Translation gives CSAPGGDSGANVLTF.

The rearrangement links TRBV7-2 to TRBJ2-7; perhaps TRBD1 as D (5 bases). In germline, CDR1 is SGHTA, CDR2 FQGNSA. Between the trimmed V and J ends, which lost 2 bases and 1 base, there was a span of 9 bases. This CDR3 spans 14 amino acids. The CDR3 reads CASSLRGPSYEQYF. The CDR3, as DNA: TGTGCCAGCAGCTTAAGGGGCCCTTCCTACGAGCAGTACTTC. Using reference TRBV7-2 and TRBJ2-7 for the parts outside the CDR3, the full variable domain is GAGVSQSPSNKVTEKGKDVELRCDPISGHTALYWYRQSLGQGLEFLIYFQGNSAPDKSGLPSDRFSAERTGGSVSTLTIQRTQQEDSAVYLCASSLRGPSYEQYFGPGTRLTVT.

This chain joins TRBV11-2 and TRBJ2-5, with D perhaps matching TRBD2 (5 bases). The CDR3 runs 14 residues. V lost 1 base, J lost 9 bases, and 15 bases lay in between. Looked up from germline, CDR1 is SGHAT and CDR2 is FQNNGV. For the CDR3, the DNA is TGTGCCAGCAGCTTAGGAGCTGCCGGGAAGGCCCAGTACTTC. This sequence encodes CASSLGAAGKAQYF.